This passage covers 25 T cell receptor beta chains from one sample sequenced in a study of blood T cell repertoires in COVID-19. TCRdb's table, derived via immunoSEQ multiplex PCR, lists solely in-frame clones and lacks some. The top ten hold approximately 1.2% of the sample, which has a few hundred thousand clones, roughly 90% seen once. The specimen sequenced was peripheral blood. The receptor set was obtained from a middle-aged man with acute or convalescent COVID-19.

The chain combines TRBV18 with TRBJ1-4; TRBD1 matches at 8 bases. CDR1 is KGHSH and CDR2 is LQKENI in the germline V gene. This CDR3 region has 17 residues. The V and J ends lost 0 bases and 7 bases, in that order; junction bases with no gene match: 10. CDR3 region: CASSPPHGQGGSEKLFF. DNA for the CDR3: TGTGCCAGCTCACCACCGCACGGACAGGGAGGAAGTGAAAAACTGTTTTTT.

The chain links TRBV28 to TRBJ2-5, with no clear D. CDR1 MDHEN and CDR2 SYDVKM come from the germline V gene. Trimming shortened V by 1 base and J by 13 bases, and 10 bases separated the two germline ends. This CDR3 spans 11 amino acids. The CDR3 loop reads CASSLSSRAYF. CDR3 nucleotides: TGTGCCAGCAGTTTATCGTCCCGAGCGTACTTC. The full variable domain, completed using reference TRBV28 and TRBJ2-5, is DVKVTQSSRYLVKRTGEKVFLECVQDMDHENMFWYRQDPGLGLRLIYFSYDVKMKEKGDIPEGYSVSREKKERFSLILESASTNQTSMYLCASSLSSRAYFGPGTRLLVL.

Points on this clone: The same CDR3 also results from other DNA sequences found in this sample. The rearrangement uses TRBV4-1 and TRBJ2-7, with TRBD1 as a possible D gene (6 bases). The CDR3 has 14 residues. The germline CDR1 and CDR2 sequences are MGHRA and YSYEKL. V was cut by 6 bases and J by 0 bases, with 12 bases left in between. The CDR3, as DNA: TGCGCCAGCAGGCCGGGACACCCCTCCTACGAGCAGTACTTC. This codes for CASRPGHPSYEQYF.

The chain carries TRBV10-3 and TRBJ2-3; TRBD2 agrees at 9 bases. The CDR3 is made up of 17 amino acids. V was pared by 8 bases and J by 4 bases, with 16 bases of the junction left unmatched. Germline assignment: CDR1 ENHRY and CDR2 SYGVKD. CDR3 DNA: TGTGCCATCGGGGGAGCTAGCGGGAAGGTCGGGGCAGATACGCAGTATTTT. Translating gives CAIGGASGKVGADTQYF.

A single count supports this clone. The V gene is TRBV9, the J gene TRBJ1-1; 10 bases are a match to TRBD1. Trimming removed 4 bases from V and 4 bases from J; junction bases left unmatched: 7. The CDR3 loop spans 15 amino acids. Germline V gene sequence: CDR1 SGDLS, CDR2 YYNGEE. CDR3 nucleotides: TGTGCCAGCAGCACCTCCGGGACAGGGGCCACTGAAGCTTTCTTT. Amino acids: CASSTSGTGATEAFF. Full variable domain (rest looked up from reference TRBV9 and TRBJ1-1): DSGVTQTPKHLITATGQRVTLRCSPRSGDLSVYWYQQSLDQGLQFLIQYYNGEERAKGNILERFSAQQFPDLHSELNLSSLELGDSALYFCASSTSGTGATEAFFGQGTRLTVV.

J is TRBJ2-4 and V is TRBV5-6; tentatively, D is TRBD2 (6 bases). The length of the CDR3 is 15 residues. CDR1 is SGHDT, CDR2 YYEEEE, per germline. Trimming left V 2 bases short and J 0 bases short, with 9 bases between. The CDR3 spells CASSFRLGAKNIQYF. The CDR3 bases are TGTGCCAGCAGCTTTCGACTAGGAGCCAAAAACATTCAGTACTTC.

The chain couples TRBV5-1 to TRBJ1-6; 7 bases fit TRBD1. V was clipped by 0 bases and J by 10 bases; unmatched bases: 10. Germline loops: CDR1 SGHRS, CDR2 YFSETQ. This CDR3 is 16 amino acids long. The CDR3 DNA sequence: TGCGCCAGCAGCTTGGCGGGACAGAACTTCGGGTCACCCCTCCACTTT. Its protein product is CASSLAGQNFGSPLHF.

CDR3 amino acids: CASSPREGAPAEQYF. CDR3 in DNA: TGTGCCAGCAGTCCGCGTGAGGGGGCGCCTGCCGAGCAGTACTTC. The rearrangement links TRBV28 to TRBJ2-7; 7 bases match TRBD1. The CDR3 contains 15 residues. After removal of 5 bases from V and 6 bases from J, the junction contained 13 bases not matched to a gene. The germline V gene encodes CDR1 MDHEN and CDR2 SYDVKM.

The CDR3 protein is CASSGSGTSGNEQYF. In DNA, the CDR3 is TGTGCCAGCAGCGGTTCCGGGACTAGCGGGAACGAGCAGTACTTC. This chain links TRBV9 with TRBJ2-7; 13 positions agree with TRBD2. In germline, CDR1 is SGDLS, CDR2 YYNGEE. The CDR3 totals 15 residues. Trimming removed 3 bases from V and 5 bases from J; junction bases left unmatched: 5. The full variable domain, in which reference TRBV9 and TRBJ2-7 provide the parts outside the CDR3, is DSGVTQTPKHLITATGQRVTLRCSPRSGDLSVYWYQQSLDQGLQFLIQYYNGEERAKGNILERFSAQQFPDLHSELNLSSLELGDSALYFCASSGSGTSGNEQYFGPGTRLTVT.

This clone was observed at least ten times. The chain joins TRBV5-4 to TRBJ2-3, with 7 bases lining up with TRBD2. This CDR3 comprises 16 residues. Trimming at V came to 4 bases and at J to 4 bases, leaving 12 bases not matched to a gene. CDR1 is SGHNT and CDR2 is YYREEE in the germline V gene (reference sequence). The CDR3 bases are TGTGCCAGCAGCCCAGTTCGTGCGGGAGTGCCAGATACGCAGTATTTT. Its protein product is CASSPVRAGVPDTQYF.

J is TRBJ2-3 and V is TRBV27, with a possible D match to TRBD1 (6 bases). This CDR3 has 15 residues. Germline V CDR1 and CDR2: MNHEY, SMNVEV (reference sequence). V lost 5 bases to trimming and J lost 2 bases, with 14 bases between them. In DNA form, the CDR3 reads TGTGCCAGCAGTCCCTCTCAGGGGAACACAGATACGCAGTATTTT. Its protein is CASSPSQGNTDTQYF.

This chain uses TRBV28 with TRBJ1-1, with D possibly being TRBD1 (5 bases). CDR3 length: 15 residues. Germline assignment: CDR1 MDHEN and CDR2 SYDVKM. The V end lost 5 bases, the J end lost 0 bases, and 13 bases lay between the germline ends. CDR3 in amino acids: CASSLTGTMNTEAFF. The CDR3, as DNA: TGTGCCAGCAGTCTAACAGGTACCATGAACACTGAAGCTTTCTTT. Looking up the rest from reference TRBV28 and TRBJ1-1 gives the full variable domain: DVKVTQSSRYLVKRTGEKVFLECVQDMDHENMFWYRQDPGLGLRLIYFSYDVKMKEKGDIPEGYSVSREKKERFSLILESASTNQTSMYLCASSLTGTMNTEAFFGQGTRLTVV.

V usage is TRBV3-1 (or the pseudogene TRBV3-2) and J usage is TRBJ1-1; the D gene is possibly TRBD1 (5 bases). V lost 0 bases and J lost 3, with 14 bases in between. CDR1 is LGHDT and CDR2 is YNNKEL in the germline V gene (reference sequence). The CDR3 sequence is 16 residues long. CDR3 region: CASSQERWGGDTEAFF. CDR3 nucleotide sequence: TGTGCCAGCAGCCAAGAACGTTGGGGGGGAGACACTGAAGCTTTCTTT.

CDR3 sequence (DNA): TGTGCCAGCAGTTCACCGGGACAGATCGTTGAAGCTTTCTTT. It is translated as CASSSPGQIVEAFF. The chain carries TRBV28 and TRBJ1-1, with 7 bases fitting TRBD1. Germline V CDR1 and CDR2: MDHEN, SYDVKM. V was pared by 4 bases and J by 7 bases, with 9 bases of the junction left unmatched. The CDR3 has 14 amino acids.

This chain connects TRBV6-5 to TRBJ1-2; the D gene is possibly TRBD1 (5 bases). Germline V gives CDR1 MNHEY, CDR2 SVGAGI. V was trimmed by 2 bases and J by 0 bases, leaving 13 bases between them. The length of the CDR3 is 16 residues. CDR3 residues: CASSYGRGEANYGYTF. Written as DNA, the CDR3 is TGTGCCAGCAGTTACGGTAGGGGTGAAGCTAACTATGGCTACACCTTC.

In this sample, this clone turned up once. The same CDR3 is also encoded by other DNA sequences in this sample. CDR3 sequence: CASSYGSNTEAFF. The DNA of the CDR3 is TGTGCCAGCAGTTACGGCTCGAACACTGAAGCTTTCTTT. The chain employs TRBV6-5 and TRBJ1-1; no definite D call. Germline values: CDR1 MNHEY, CDR2 SVGAGI. The CDR3 is made up of 13 amino acids. Trimming removed 2 bases at V and 1 base at J, with 5 bases between.

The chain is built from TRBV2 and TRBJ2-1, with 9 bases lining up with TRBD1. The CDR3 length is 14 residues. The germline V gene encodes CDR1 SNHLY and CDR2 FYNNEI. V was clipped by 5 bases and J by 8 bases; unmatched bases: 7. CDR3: CASSPGQGFYEQFF. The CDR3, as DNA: TGTGCCAGCAGTCCGGGACAGGGATTCTATGAGCAGTTCTTC.

The CDR3: CASSLVQGGEQYF. For the CDR3, the DNA is TGTGCCAGCAGTCTAGTACAGGGTGGAGAGCAGTACTTC. The gene calls are TRBV7-9 and TRBJ2-7; weak D call: TRBD1 (6 bases). Trimming left V 6 bases short and J 7 bases short, with 16 bases between. Germline CDR1 is SEHNR and CDR2 is FQNEAQ (reference sequence). This CDR3 region has 13 residues.

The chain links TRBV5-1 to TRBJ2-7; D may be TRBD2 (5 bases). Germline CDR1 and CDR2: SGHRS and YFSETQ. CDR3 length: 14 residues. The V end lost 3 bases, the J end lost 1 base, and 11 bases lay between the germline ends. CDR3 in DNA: TGCGCCAGCAGCTCTACCGGGGTATCCTACGAGCAGTACTTC. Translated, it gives CASSSTGVSYEQYF.

For the CDR3, the DNA is TGTGCCAGCAGCCCACAGAGAAAACTAGCCTTAACCTACGAGCAGTACTTC. Translated, it gives CASSPQRKLALTYEQYF. The chain has TRBV16 and TRBJ2-7, with D perhaps TRBD2 (6 bases). V gave up 4 bases and J gave up 2 bases, with 21 bases separating them. CDR3 length: 17 residues. Germline CDR1 reads KGHSY; CDR2 reads FQNENV.

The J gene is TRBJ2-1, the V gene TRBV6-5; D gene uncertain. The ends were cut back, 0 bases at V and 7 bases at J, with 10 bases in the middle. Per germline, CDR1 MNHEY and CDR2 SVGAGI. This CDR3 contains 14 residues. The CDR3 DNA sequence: TGTGCCAGCAGTTACTCGAGAGGAAGAAATGAGCAGTTCTTC. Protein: CASSYSRGRNEQFF.

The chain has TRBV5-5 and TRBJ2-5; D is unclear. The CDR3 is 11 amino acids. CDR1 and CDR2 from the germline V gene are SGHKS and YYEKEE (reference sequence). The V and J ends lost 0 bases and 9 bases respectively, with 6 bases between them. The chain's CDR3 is CASSLDSAQYF. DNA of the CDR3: TGTGCCAGCAGCTTGGACTCCGCCCAGTACTTC.

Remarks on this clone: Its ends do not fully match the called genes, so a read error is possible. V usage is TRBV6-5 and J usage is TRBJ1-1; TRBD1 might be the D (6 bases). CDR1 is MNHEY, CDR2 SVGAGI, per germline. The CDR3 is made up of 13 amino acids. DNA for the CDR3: TGTGCCAGCAATTACTTGGGGGACAATGAAGCTTTCTTT. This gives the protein CASNYLGDNEAFF.

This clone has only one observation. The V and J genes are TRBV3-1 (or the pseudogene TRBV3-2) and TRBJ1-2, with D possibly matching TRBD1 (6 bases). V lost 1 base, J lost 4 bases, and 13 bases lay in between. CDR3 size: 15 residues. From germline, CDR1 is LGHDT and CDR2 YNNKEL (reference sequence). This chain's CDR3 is CASSQALGQIYGYTF. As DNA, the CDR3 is TGTGCCAGCAGCCAAGCCTTAGGACAGATCTATGGCTACACCTTC.

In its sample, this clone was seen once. The CDR3 here is CSVERLAGLAYEQYF. The CDR3 coding sequence is TGCAGCGTTGAGAGGCTAGCGGGGCTGGCCTACGAGCAGTACTTC. The gene calls are TRBV29-1 and TRBJ2-7, with 9 bases that match TRBD2. Germline loops: CDR1 SQVTM, CDR2 ANQGSEA. V lost 3 bases, J lost 2 bases, and 8 bases stayed unmatched. The CDR3 spans 15 residues.